This paragraph reports one T cell receptor (beta chain). The antigen remains undetermined. The source of the sample is a study of human CD8 memory T cell subsets. Overall study findings and caveats: Stem-like memory T cells and precursor exhausted T cells had repertoires that overlapped very little.

Making the TCR beta libraries relied on UMI-labeled 5' RACE. How the authors handled the data: Each TCR beta library held between roughly 2,800 and 18,000 functional CDR3 beta clonotypes. Reanalyzing the 5' RACE reads, TCRdb keeps one entry per CDR3 protein, without DNA. In this record, the V and J calls reflect TCRdb's handling and not the investigators' own analysis. The sample table includes roughly 18,000 distinct CDR3 sequences. Enrichment of total CD8+ T cells was achieved using negative magnetic separation. The authors obtained RNA from duplicate vials, each holding approximately 150,000 sorted CD8+ T cells, for every subset. The CDR3 is 15 amino acids. Looked up from germline, CDR1 is MDHEN and CDR2 is SYDVKM.

The chain joins TRBV28 to TRBJ1-5. The sequence came from a human donor in good health. The sample comprised CD8+ T cells from PBMCs. CDR3 sequence: CASSALPLHNQPQHF.